This record concerns one T cell receptor (beta chain) sequence. The antigen is unknown. This sample is drawn from a study of cytomegalovirus exposure and HLA in healthy donors. Study observations and caveats: A prior analysis recorded that most TCR beta V segments were productive about 87% or about 30% of the time. Analysis was performed later, and it showed HLA-associated TCR beta chains to be more clonally expanded than equally common others.

Vbeta (60) and Jbeta (13) primers were used in the PCR. TCRdb's copy holds only in-frame clones and misses some; the assay was immunoSEQ multiplex PCR. The repertoire consists of about 190,000 clones, with approximately 82% occurring once and the leading ten covering 2.1%. Despite likely unrecorded immune exposures, the donors were nominally healthy at the time of sampling. This CDR3 spans 13 amino acids. Germline V lookup: CDR1 MDHEN, CDR2 SYDVKM. Trimming removed 3 bases at V and 3 bases at J, with 9 bases between. This chain joins TRBV28 and TRBJ2-7; D is possibly TRBD2 (5 bases). Material: PBMCs. The clonotype comes from a woman aged 18-35 years in good health and CMV-seropositive. The CDR3 here is CASSFSGCYEQYV. As DNA, the CDR3 is TGTGCCAGCAGTTTCTCGGGATGCTACGAGCAGTACGTC.